This TCR beta chain was obtained from a study of blood T cell repertoires in COVID-19. Study context: PBMCs, B-cell-depleted T cells, or T cells were the source of the cDNA or gDNA that made up the material.

Recovered participants had two consecutive negative NP/OP PCR tests, healthcare professional clearance, or symptom resolution. This table comes from immunoSEQ multiplex PCR, and its TCRdb copy is limited to in-frame clones, with some not included. The table records under 250,000 clones, 82% of them present only once. CDR1 is MNHEY and CDR2 is SVGEGT in the germline V gene. There are 13 residues in the CDR3. The V gene lost 4 bases and the J gene lost 2 bases, with 7 bases spanning the gap. The rearrangement links TRBV6-2 or TRBV6-3 to TRBJ2-3; no clear D gene. The sample consisted of PBMCs or T cells enriched from blood (not recorded which). The sequence was obtained from a woman aged 55-70 years who had recovered from COVID-19. DNA for the CDR3: TGTGCCAGCAGTTCTCAGTACACAGATACGCAGTATTTT. Residues: CASSSQYTDTQYF.